Sequencing of this TCR beta chain was carried out in a study of long-term antiretroviral therapy in people with HIV. Study at large: Initial samples were collected about a decade before the 2015 immediate-ART recommendation.

Survey level was the resolution at which the v3.0 immunoSEQ assay ran. Clones were read by immunoSEQ multiplex PCR, and TCRdb kept only the in-frame ones, dropping some. The table records some 23,000 clones, over 70% of them present only once. This CDR3 region has 16 residues. The germline gives CDR1 SGHTA, CDR2 FQGNSA. The V gene lost 2 bases and the J gene lost 0 bases, with 11 bases spanning the gap. The J gene is TRBJ1-5, the V gene TRBV7-2; D is unclear. The source material was unsorted PBMCs, sampled 0.3 years after starting antiretroviral therapy. The source of this sequence is a man aged 50 to 59 with HIV. The CDR3 sequence is CASSLLGPYSNQPQHF. The CDR3 nucleotides read TGTGCCAGCAGCTTATTAGGACCGTATAGCAATCAGCCCCAGCATTTT.